This T cell receptor beta chain was sequenced in a study of identical twins. Study results and caveats: Low generation-probability sequences were in excess among twin-shared out-of-frame alpha sequences. Beta out-of-frame twin sharing showed a weaker excess.

With template switching, a universal primer site was added, and the cDNA carried unique molecular identifiers. A single record per CDR3 protein comes from TCRdb applying MiXCR to the 5' RACE reads. The repertoire holds 1.5 million to 2 million distinct CDR3 sequences, with less than 40% as singletons. This clonotype was seen ten or more times. Its matching antigen is unknown. Healthy Caucasian donors formed the entire cohort. Source material: cord blood. The receptor's source is a newborn girl in good health.

CDR3 amino acids: CSARRTSGTYEQYF. The CDR3 DNA is TGCAGTGCTAGAAGGACTAGCGGGACCTACGAGCAGTACTTC. J is TRBJ2-7 and V is TRBV20-1, with 12 positions matching TRBD2. CDR1 is DFQATT and CDR2 is SNEGSKA in the germline V gene (reference sequence). The CDR3 has 14 amino acids. V gave up 2 bases and J gave up 2 bases; unmatched junction bases: 1.